A single sample gave rise to the 21 T cell receptor beta chains below, sequenced in a study of blood T cells in healthy people across ages. Sample-barcoded 5' priming and a J-beta primer mix drove a second PCR of roughly 6 to 12 cycles. TCRdb independently ran MiXCR on the 5' RACE reads; one entry per CDR3 protein. The sample has roughly 1.7 million distinct CDR3 sequences, about 31% seen once. Sequenced sample: blood. The receptors shown here come from a woman in her 30s in good health.

This clonotype showed up just a few times. The chain recombines TRBV5-4 with TRBJ2-1; TRBD2 might be the D (6 bases). Germline V gives CDR1 SGHNT, CDR2 YYREEE (reference sequence). V was pared by 7 bases and J by 10 bases, with 24 bases between. CDR3 length: 15 amino acids. CDR3 protein: CASGIGGASVGEQFF. CDR3 DNA: TGTGCCAGCGGGATCGGGGGAGCTAGCGTTGGCGAGCAGTTCTTC.

The rearrangement joins TRBV30 to TRBJ2-1, with unresolved D. Germline V gene sequence: CDR1 GTSNPN, CDR2 SVGIG (reference sequence). The CDR3 sequence is 14 residues long. Trimming removed 0 bases at V and 3 bases at J, with 9 bases between. CDR3 bases: TGTGCCTGGAGTGTGTCACTGCTCTACAATGAGCAGTTCTTC. Protein sequence: CAWSVSLLYNEQFF.

A few counts support this clonotype. The V call is TRBV15, the J call TRBJ2-7; perhaps TRBD1 as D (5 bases). Trimming left V 0 bases short and J 10 bases short, with 10 bases between. The CDR3 has 12 residues. Germline V CDR1 and CDR2: LNHNV, YYDKDF (reference sequence). The CDR3 sequence: CATSRDGALQYF. Here the CDR3 DNA reads TGTGCCACCAGCAGAGATGGGGCCCTCCAGTACTTC.

This clonotype appeared a few times. This rearrangement joins TRBV20-1 to TRBJ2-3; 14 bases align to TRBD2. After removal of 6 bases from V and 6 bases from J, the junction contained 8 bases not matched to a gene. Germline values: CDR1 DFQATT, CDR2 SNEGSKA (reference sequence). This CDR3 has 15 amino acids. Written as DNA, the CDR3 is TGCAGTGCGTGGACTAGCGGGGGGCCAATGGATACGCAGTATTTT. Protein sequence: CSAWTSGGPMDTQYF.

V gene TRBV18 combines with J gene TRBJ2-3; D gene unclear. The CDR3 is 15 residues long. Germline CDR1 KGHSH, CDR2 LQKENI. V shed 3 bases and J shed 0 bases, with 10 bases lying between them. Here the CDR3 reads CASSPNHLSTDTQYF. The CDR3 DNA reads TGTGCCAGCTCACCCAACCACCTTAGCACAGATACGCAGTATTTT.

Details on this clonotype: Just one base apart from a much larger clone, this may be a read error. CDR3 protein: CASRTSIGAQETQYF. The CDR3 DNA follows: TGCGCCAGCAGAACGAGTATCGGGGCCCAAGAGACCCAGTACTTC. The V call is TRBV5-1, the J call TRBJ2-5; D tentatively reads TRBD1 or TRBD2 (5 bases each). CDR1 SGHRS and CDR2 YFSETQ come from the germline V gene. V lost 5 bases, J lost 1 base, and 15 bases lay in between. CDR3 size: 15 residues.

This chain uses TRBV7-9 with TRBJ2-3, with 8 bases aligning to TRBD2. CDR1 is SEHNR and CDR2 is FQNEAQ in the germline V gene (reference sequence). The CDR3 has 16 residues. J was trimmed by 1 base and V by 5 bases; bases with no gene match: 8. The CDR3 loop is CASSTGLAGRTDTQYF. CDR3 DNA sequence: TGTGCCAGCAGCACCGGACTAGCCGGACGCACAGATACGCAGTATTTT.

The rearrangement joins TRBV20-1 to TRBJ1-4; no clear D gene. The germline V and J ends were trimmed by 3 bases and 8 bases, with 22 bases remaining between them. CDR3 size: 16 residues. In germline, CDR1 is DFQATT, CDR2 SNEGSKA (reference sequence). CDR3 nucleotide sequence: TGCAGTGCTAGTGATGGCCTAACAGCAAGAGGAGAAAAACTGTTTTTT. Translation gives CSASDGLTARGEKLFF.

This clonotype was detected a few times. V is TRBV21-1 and J is TRBJ2-4; TRBD1 reflects the table's D call only, with no check against the DNA. TRBV21-1 is shown as a pseudogene. The CDR3 covers 18 residues. DNA of the CDR3: TGTGCCAGCAGCAAAGCGAGGGGTAGGGGGGCTGGCAAAAACATTCAGTACTTC. It specifies CASSKARGRGAGKNIQYF.

The chain couples TRBV6-7 to TRBJ2-1, with 10 bases identical to TRBD1. TRBV6-7 is an open reading frame whose function is uncertain. This CDR3 is built from 15 residues. The V gene end was trimmed by 8 bases and the J gene end by 10 bases; junction bases not matched to a gene: 14. The CDR3 coding sequence is TGTGCCAGCTGGGTCCGGGACAGGGGTCAGGGCGAGCAGTTCTTC. This sequence encodes CASWVRDRGQGEQFF.

V and J are TRBV13 and TRBJ2-7; D is unresolved. The DNA end lines up better with TRBJ2-5; the J call may be wrong. Germline-derived CDR1 and CDR2 are PRHDT and FYEKMQ (reference sequence). This CDR3 is 14 amino acids long. CDR3 amino acids: CASTRSLKHQTQYF. CDR3 sequence (DNA): TGTGCCAGCACCCGATCTCTTAAACATCAGACCCAGTACTTC.

The rearrangement joins TRBV6-1 to TRBJ2-7, with a weak D call TRBD1 (6 bases). In germline, CDR1 is MNHNS, CDR2 SASEGT. This CDR3 is built from 13 residues. Trimming stripped 3 bases from V and 4 bases from J, with 10 bases between. This CDR3 reads CASSDTGWYEQYF. The CDR3 DNA is TGTGCCAGCAGTGACACAGGGTGGTACGAGCAGTACTTC.

The J gene is TRBJ2-1, the V gene TRBV20-1; 15 bases are a match to TRBD2. V shed 6 bases, J shed 2 bases, and the junction held 5 bases outside the gene matches. Germline loops: CDR1 DFQATT, CDR2 SNEGSKA (reference sequence). The CDR3 is 16 amino acids. The CDR3 bases are TGCAGTGCCCCCGGGACTAGCGGGGGGCCCTACAATGAGCAGTTCTTC. Amino acid sequence: CSAPGTSGGPYNEQFF.

The table lists this clonotype with a few counts. J is TRBJ2-5 and V is TRBV9; 7 bases fit TRBD2. The CDR3 has 15 amino acids. Germline values: CDR1 SGDLS, CDR2 YYNGEE. Losses at the gene ends were 0 bases for V and 4 bases for J; bases not matched to a gene: 6. CDR3 DNA: TGTGCCAGCAGCGTAGGTCCTGCTAGCGGAGAGACCCAGTACTTC. This translates into CASSVGPASGETQYF.

The rearrangement uses TRBV5-4 and TRBJ2-1; 8 bases match TRBD2. V gave up 4 bases and J gave up 1 base; unmatched junction bases: 10. Germline loops: CDR1 SGHNT, CDR2 YYREEE (reference sequence). The CDR3 runs 17 residues. The CDR3 loop reads CASSPTSSGSSYNEQFF. The CDR3 DNA reads as TGTGCCAGCAGCCCCACGTCGAGCGGGAGTTCCTACAATGAGCAGTTCTTC.

About this clonotype: Given the absence of the conserved phenylalanine or tryptophan at the CDR3 end, a read error is likely. V usage is TRBV27 and J usage is TRBJ2-5; D possibly corresponds to TRBD2 (6 bases). Germline CDR1 reads MNHEY; CDR2 reads SMNVEV (reference sequence). The CDR3 runs 11 residues. Trimming stripped 5 bases from V and 7 bases from J, with 8 bases between. DNA of the CDR3: TGTGCCAGCAGTCTCGGGAGGACCCAGTACTTA. Amino acid sequence: CASSLGRTQYL.

This chain joins TRBV28 and TRBJ1-4; D is unresolved. The CDR3 has 17 amino acids. Germline values: CDR1 MDHEN, CDR2 SYDVKM. Trimming pared 4 bases from V and 5 bases from J, leaving 20 bases between. CDR3: CASSSKYMTQNNEKLFF. DNA of the CDR3: TGTGCCAGCAGTTCCAAGTATATGACCCAGAACAATGAAAAACTGTTTTTT. The variable domain in full, with the rest retrieved from reference TRBV28 and TRBJ1-4, is DVKVTQSSRYLVKRTGEKVFLECVQDMDHENMFWYRQDPGLGLRLIYFSYDVKMKEKGDIPEGYSVSREKKERFSLILESASTNQTSMYLCASSSKYMTQNNEKLFFGSGTQLSVL.

This clonotype was observed a few times. The chain uses TRBV11-1 and TRBJ2-3; tentatively, D is TRBD2 (6 bases). Trimming left V 4 bases short and J 0 bases short, with 14 bases between. CDR3 length: 16 amino acids. CDR1 and CDR2 from the germline V gene are SGHAT and FQDESV (reference sequence). Here the CDR3 reads CASSSRDSPSTDTQYF. The CDR3 DNA reads as TGTGCCAGCAGCTCCCGGGACTCTCCTAGCACAGATACGCAGTATTTT.

The table lists this clonotype with a few counts. The chain combines TRBV3-1 with TRBJ2-1; TRBD1 matches at 9 bases. V gave up 2 bases and J gave up 10 bases; unmatched junction bases: 12. The CDR3 is 16 residues long. Germline CDR1 reads LGHDT; CDR2 reads YNNKEL (reference sequence). In nucleotides, the CDR3 is TGTGCCAGCAGCCAATTCCCTCCGGGACAGGGTGGAGAGCAGTTCTTC. It yields the protein CASSQFPPGQGGEQFF.

This clonotype has more than one count but fewer than ten. V usage is TRBV12-3 or TRBV12-4 and J usage is TRBJ1-1; no reliable D call. The V and J ends lost 3 bases and 3 bases respectively, with 17 bases between them. CDR3 length: 16 amino acids. The DNA for the CDR3 is TGTGCCAGCAGTTTGGGATACGACCCGAGGGACACTGAAGCTTTCTTT. Translation: CASSLGYDPRDTEAFF.

This clonotype was detected only a few times. V is TRBV6-1 and J is TRBJ2-3, with unresolved D. The germline CDR1 and CDR2 sequences are MNHNS and SASEGT. The CDR3 loop spans 14 amino acids. Trimming stripped 3 bases from V and 4 bases from J, with 11 bases between. The CDR3 DNA reads TGTGCCAGCAGTGATGGGCTCTTGGCAGATACGCAGTATTTT. Residues: CASSDGLLADTQYF.